This T cell receptor (beta chain) was captured by sequencing in a study of patients and donors after allogeneic stem cell transplantation. Trimming pared 0 bases from V and 0 bases from J, leaving 12 bases between. The CDR3 covers 15 residues. Germline V gives CDR1 DFQATT, CDR2 SNEGSKA (reference sequence). One entry per CDR3 protein results from TCRdb running MiXCR on the RT-PCR reads. The sample lists about 960,000 distinct CDR3 sequences, 18% occurring once. This clonotype was seen ten or more times. The origin of this receptor is a human donor who was either an allogeneic HSCT recipient or a stem cell or donor lymphocyte infusion donor (not recorded which). It is not recorded whose cells these are; they may come from a transplant donor. The sample consisted of blood, either unsorted or a sorted T cell fraction (not recorded which). The chain has TRBV20-1 and TRBJ2-7; perhaps D is TRBD1 or TRBD2 (5 bases each). The CDR3 is CSARDRGWSSYEQYF. The CDR3 nucleotides are TGCAGTGCTAGAGATCGGGGCTGGTCCTCCTACGAGCAGTACTTC.